This TCR beta chain was sequenced during a study of blood T cell repertoires in COVID-19. Study at large: The United States, Italy and Spain provided the acute and convalescent COVID-19 samples.

CDR1 and CDR2 from the germline V gene are SGHRS and YFSETQ. This CDR3 is built from 13 residues. Trimming cost V 4 bases and J 15 bases; bases outside gene matches: 7. Using immunoSEQ multiplex PCR, the repertoire was profiled, and TCRdb retains in-frame clones only, with some absent. The table has fewer than 110,000 clones, approximately 91% seen once. This receptor was obtained from a man over 45 with acute or convalescent COVID-19. This chain joins TRBV5-1 and TRBJ2-1, with 13 bases lining up with TRBD2. Sequenced material: peripheral blood. The CDR3 protein is CASSEGLAGFPFF. In DNA form, the CDR3 reads TGCGCCAGCAGCGAGGGACTAGCGGGGTTCCCGTTCTTC.